This is a list of T cell receptor beta chains from one sample in a study of PD-L1 blockade in urothelial cancer. The assay was immunoSEQ multiplex PCR, and TCRdb's table has in-frame clones only and misses some. The data hold roughly 95,000 clones, with about nine tenths observed a single time. The material sequenced was PBMCs, taken around atezolizumab (anti-PD-L1) treatment. The receptors stem from a man in his fifties or sixties with urothelial cancer. CDR3s include the opening cysteine and the closing phenylalanine or tryptophan. D genes are given only for firm matches. Expanded clones get a size class; other rows say once, few or many, or leave the size out.

V gene: TRBV7-8; clone size: -; J gene: TRBJ2-1; D gene: TRBD2; CDR3 protein: CASSGLAGELEQFF; CDR3 DNA: TGTGCCAGCAGCGGACTAGCGGGAGAGTTGGAGCAGTTCTTC
V gene: TRBV27; clone size: -; J gene: TRBJ1-5; D gene: -; CDR3 protein: CASRPTGIGNQPQHF; CDR3 DNA: TGTGCCAGCAGACCTACAGGGATAGGCAATCAGCCCCAGCATTTT
V gene: TRBV11-2; clone size: -; J gene: TRBJ2-2; D gene: -; CDR3 protein: CASSLITSANTGELFF; CDR3 DNA: TGTGCCAGCAGCCTAATTACGAGCGCGAACACCGGGGAGCTGTTTTTT
V gene: TRBV5-1; clone size: -; J gene: TRBJ2-3; D gene: TRBD2; CDR3 protein: CASSISGGTDTQYF; CDR3 DNA: TGCGCCAGCAGCATTAGCGGGGGAACAGATACGCAGTATTTT
V gene: TRBV13; clone size: -; J gene: TRBJ1-6; D gene: TRBD1; CDR3 protein: CASTSQETGKFPLHF; CDR3 DNA: TGTGCCAGCACCTCTCAGGAGACAGGGAAATTTCCCCTCCACTTT
V gene: TRBV28; clone size: -; J gene: TRBJ2-7; D gene: TRBD2; CDR3 protein: CASSLAGGQVSYEQYF; CDR3 DNA: TGTGCCAGCAGTTTAGCGGGGGGGCAAGTCTCCTACGAGCAGTACTTC
V gene: TRBV5-6; clone size: once; J gene: TRBJ1-1; D gene: -; CDR3 protein: CASSLRGRAFF; CDR3 DNA: TGTGCCAGCAGCTTGAGAGGGCGGGCTTTCTTT
V gene: TRBV10-2; clone size: few; J gene: TRBJ2-1; D gene: TRBD2; CDR3 protein: CATLGLAGIGEQFF; CDR3 DNA: TGCGCCACCTTGGGGCTAGCGGGAATCGGTGAGCAGTTCTTC
V gene: TRBV5-1; clone size: -; J gene: TRBJ1-2; D gene: TRBD1; CDR3 protein: CASSLLGQSFYGYTF; CDR3 DNA: TGCGCCAGCAGCTTGTTGGGACAGTCGTTCTATGGCTACACCTTC
V gene: TRBV4-3; clone size: -; J gene: TRBJ2-7; D gene: -; CDR3 protein: CASSQDLGAPREQYF; CDR3 DNA: TGCGCCAGCAGCCAAGACTTGGGGGCACCGCGCGAGCAGTACTTC
V gene: TRBV7-2; clone size: -; J gene: TRBJ1-3; D gene: -; CDR3 protein: CASSLGGGAGNTIYF; CDR3 DNA: TGTGCCAGCAGCTTAGGTGGCGGGGCAGGAAACACCATATATTTT
V gene: TRBV11-2; clone size: -; J gene: TRBJ2-3; D gene: TRBD2; CDR3 protein: CASSLWAGEADTQYF; CDR3 DNA: TGTGCCAGCAGTCTTTGGGCGGGAGAAGCAGATACGCAGTATTTT